A selection of T cell receptor beta chains follows, all from one sample in a study of blood T cell repertoires in COVID-19. Sequencing was performed with immunoSEQ multiplex PCR; in TCRdb, only in-frame clones are kept and a portion is missing. In the table there are approximately 32,000 clones, about 90% of which are singletons. Sequenced: peripheral blood. Every receptor here comes from a human donor in a cohort sampled during active COVID-19. Each CDR3 is given with its conserved first and last residue. D genes are given only for firm matches. A clone size is listed for some rows: how often the clone was seen (once, few, many), or a class if it is expanded.

d_gene	v_gene	abundance	j_gene	CDR3nt	CDR3aa
NA	TRBV5-1	few	TRBJ2-7	TGCGCCAGCAGCTTGGTAATCGGTGGGGCGCGTGAGCAGTACTTC	CASSLVIGGAREQYF
TRBD2	TRBV4-2	NA	TRBJ2-3	TGTGCCAGCAGCCATGATTTGCGGGGGGGCGGGGGAGATACGCAGTATTTT	CASSHDLRGGGGDTQYF
NA	TRBV9	NA	TRBJ2-6	TGTGCCAGCAGCGCCCCCGACAGGCCTGGGGCCAACGTCCTGACTTTC	CASSAPDRPGANVLTF
TRBD1	TRBV7-8	NA	TRBJ1-2	TGTGCCAGCAGCTCTCGGACAGGCGAAGGCTACACCTTC	CASSSRTGEGYTF
TRBD2	TRBV4-2	once	TRBJ2-5	TGTGCCAGCAGCCCTTTAAAAGCGGGGGTGGTTGAGACCCAGTACTTC	CASSPLKAGVVETQYF
TRBD1	TRBV19	NA	TRBJ1-6	TGTGCCAGTAGCAAAAACCGACAGGGAAGCTCCTATAATTCACCCCTCCACTTT	CASSKNRQGSSYNSPLHF
TRBD1	TRBV3-1/TRBV3-2	NA	TRBJ2-7	TGTGCCAGCAGCCCAGGGACAGGTCGCTACGAGCAGTACTTC	CASSPGTGRYEQYF
NA	TRBV29-1	once	TRBJ1-3	TGCAGCGTTGATTCGTATCCCGGTGGAAACACCATATATTTT	CSVDSYPGGNTIYF
NA	TRBV7-8	NA	TRBJ1-3	TGTGCCAGCAGCTTAGGGGCAGGGGTGGTTGGAAACACCATATATTTT	CASSLGAGVVGNTIYF
NA	TRBV3-1/TRBV3-2	once	TRBJ2-7	TGTGCCAGCAGCCAAGAAATTGCGACCTACGAGCAGTACTTC	CASSQEIATYEQYF
NA	TRBV24-1	NA	TRBJ2-5	TGTGCCACCAATCGTCGTAAGCGGCGAGGGCGGGAGACCCAGTACTTC	CATNRRKRRGRETQYF
TRBD1	TRBV4-2	NA	TRBJ1-1	TGTGCCAGCAGCGGATACAGGGGGCAGAACACTGAAGCTTTCTTT	CASSGYRGQNTEAFF
NA	TRBV5-8	NA	TRBJ1-1	TGTGCCAGCAGCTTGTGGGCGCGAAGGACTGAAGCTTTCTTT	CASSLWARRTEAFF
TRBD1	TRBV19	once	TRBJ2-3	TGTGCCAGTAGTATAGACCGGGACAGGGTCCTAGATACGCAGTATTTT	CASSIDRDRVLDTQYF
NA	TRBV15	NA	TRBJ1-2	TGTGCCACCAGCAGAGAGGGGCAGAACTATGGCTACACCTTC	CATSREGQNYGYTF
NA	TRBV24-1	NA	TRBJ2-7	TGTGCCACCAGCGATACAGGGTACGAGCAGTACTTC	CATSDTGYEQYF
NA	TRBV10-3	NA	TRBJ2-7	TGTGCCATCAGAGGGGTTTACGAGCAGTACTTC	CAIRGVYEQYF
NA	TRBV7-2	NA	TRBJ2-5	TGTGCCAGCAGCTTGAACGGGATACACCAAGAGACCCAGTACTTC	CASSLNGIHQETQYF
TRBD1	TRBV19	NA	TRBJ1-1	TGTGCCAGTAGTGGCAGGGGGAGGAACACTGAAGCTTTCTTT	CASSGRGRNTEAFF
TRBD1	TRBV5-1	NA	TRBJ2-5	TGCGCCAGCAGCCTGACAGGGGTGAGGGTCGAGACCCAGTACTTC	CASSLTGVRVETQYF
NA	TRBV6-5	NA	TRBJ2-7	TGTGCCAGCAGCCCCCCACAGGGCCGCGAGCAGTACTTC	CASSPPQGREQYF
TRBD1	TRBV6-5	NA	TRBJ1-1	TGTGCCAGCAGTTGGGACAGAGGGACTGAAGCTTTCTTT	CASSWDRGTEAFF
NA	TRBV5-4	few	TRBJ2-1	TGTGCCAGCAGCTTGACAGGGTTCAATGAGCAGTTCTTC	CASSLTGFNEQFF
NA	TRBV5-5	once	TRBJ2-1	TGTGCCAGCAGCTTGGGATTCGGAGGGCCCTCTCGGGGCAATGAGCAGTTCTTC	CASSLGFGGPSRGNEQFF
TRBD1	TRBV3-1/TRBV3-2	NA	TRBJ2-5	TGTGCCAGCAGCCAAGCCTACAGGGGCGGAGAGACCCAGTACTTC	CASSQAYRGGETQYF
NA	TRBV21-1	NA	TRBJ2-6	TGTGCCAGCAGCAAAAGGACAGGGGGCACAGGGGCCAACGTCCTGACTTTC	CASSKRTGGTGANVLTF
NA	TRBV30	few	TRBJ2-1	TGTGCCTGGAGCCGTCTTAATGAGCAGTTCTTC	CAWSRLNEQFF